The present T cell receptor (beta chain) was sequenced within a study of T cells after somatic rescue of genetic block. Profiling relied on immunoSEQ multiplex PCR, and the TCRdb table lists in-frame clones only, not all of them. In the table there are roughly 67,000 clones, roughly 90% of which are singletons. This CDR3 region has 16 residues. CDR1 MNHEY and CDR2 SMNVEV come from the germline V gene (reference sequence). With 4 bases removed from V and 8 bases from J, the gap between germline ends came to 21 bases. The sequenced sample consisted of peripheral blood mononuclear cells (PBMCs). The clonotype originates from a man between 35 and 55 years old. The chain employs TRBV27 and TRBJ2-1; D gene uncertain. The CDR3 reads CASSWVRGRTLHEQFF. CDR3 DNA: TGTGCCAGCAGTTGGGTACGAGGCAGAACCCTACATGAGCAGTTCTTC.